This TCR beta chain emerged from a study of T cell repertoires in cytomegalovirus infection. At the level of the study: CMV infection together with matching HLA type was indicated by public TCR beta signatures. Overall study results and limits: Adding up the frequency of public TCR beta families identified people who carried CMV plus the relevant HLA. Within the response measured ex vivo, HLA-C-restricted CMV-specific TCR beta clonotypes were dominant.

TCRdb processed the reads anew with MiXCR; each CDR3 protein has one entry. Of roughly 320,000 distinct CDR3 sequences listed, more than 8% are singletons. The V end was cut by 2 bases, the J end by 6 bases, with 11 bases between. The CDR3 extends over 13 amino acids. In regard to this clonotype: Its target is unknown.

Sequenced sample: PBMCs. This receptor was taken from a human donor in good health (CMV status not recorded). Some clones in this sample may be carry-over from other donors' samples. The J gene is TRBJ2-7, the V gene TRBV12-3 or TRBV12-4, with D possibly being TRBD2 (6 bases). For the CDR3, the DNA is TGTGCCAGCAGTTTATTGGACTATGCCGAGCAGTACTTC. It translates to CASSLLDYAEQYF.